Below are 30 T cell receptor beta chains sequenced from a single sample in a study of cytomegalovirus exposure and HLA in healthy donors. Primers included in the PCR were 60 Vbeta and 13 Jbeta primers. Assay used: immunoSEQ multiplex PCR; TCRdb lists only in-frame clones, some missing. The table has about 110,000 clones, over 70% seen once. The specimen was PBMCs. The receptors come from a man aged 25-45 years in good health and CMV-seronegative.

This sequence joins TRBV13 and TRBJ1-1; 7 bases are a match to TRBD1. This CDR3 is 14 amino acids long. Trimming at V came to 5 bases and at J to 4 bases, leaving 7 bases not matched to a gene. The germline gives CDR1 PRHDT, CDR2 FYEKMQ (reference sequence). Here the CDR3 reads CASSPRQGSTEAFF. DNA of the CDR3: TGTGCCAGCAGCCCGCGACAGGGATCCACTGAAGCTTTCTTT.

The genes are TRBV18 and TRBJ1-5, with D perhaps TRBD1 (5 bases). Germline V CDR1 and CDR2: KGHSH, LQKENI. There are 17 residues in the CDR3. Trimming stripped 0 bases from V and 3 bases from J, with 15 bases between. CDR3 in DNA: TGTGCCAGCTCACCACCAGGAGGGAAGGGGAACAATCAGCCCCAGCATTTT. It yields the protein CASSPPGGKGNNQPQHF.

This chain links TRBV4-2 with TRBJ2-7; D perhaps matches TRBD1 (6 bases). Germline V lookup: CDR1 LGHNA, CDR2 YNFKEQ. Trimming stripped 2 bases from V and 5 bases from J, with 13 bases between. This CDR3 has 14 residues. CDR3 sequence reads: CASSQQDSTHEQYF. The CDR3 coding sequence is TGTGCCAGCAGCCAACAGGACAGTACCCACGAGCAGTACTTC.

The chain is built from TRBV25-1 and TRBJ1-2, with 7 bases that match TRBD1. The germline gives CDR1 MGHDK, CDR2 SYGVNS. Trimming removed 1 base from V and 3 bases from J; junction bases left unmatched: 11. The length of the CDR3 is 17 residues. The CDR3 spells CASSESNPTGSDYGYTF. CDR3 coding DNA: TGTGCCAGCAGTGAATCGAACCCGACAGGGTCAGACTATGGCTACACCTTC.

The rearrangement links TRBV10-3 to TRBJ2-5, with 9 bases matching TRBD2. Germline V CDR1 and CDR2: ENHRY, SYGVKD. The CDR3 length is 13 residues. Germline trimming cut 6 bases from V and 3 bases from J; bases unmatched to any gene: 2. The chain's CDR3 is CAIRAGGEETQYF. The CDR3 nucleotides are TGTGCCATCAGAGCGGGAGGCGAAGAGACCCAGTACTTC.

The chain couples TRBV28 to TRBJ2-3, with TRBD1 identical over 8 bases. The germline gives CDR1 MDHEN, CDR2 SYDVKM. V gave up 6 bases and J gave up 1 base; unmatched junction bases: 6. This CDR3 contains 15 residues. CDR3 protein: CASRSRGRGTDTQYF. The CDR3 bases are TGTGCCAGCAGAAGCAGGGGGCGCGGCACAGATACGCAGTATTTT.

This clone showed up just a few times. The chain joins TRBV6-5 to TRBJ1-2; D gene uncertain. The CDR3 loop spans 13 amino acids. Trimming shortened V by 0 bases and J by 7 bases, and 9 bases separated the two germline ends. Germline loops: CDR1 MNHEY, CDR2 SVGAGI. The CDR3 spells CASSYSMGFGYTF. DNA of the CDR3: TGTGCCAGCAGTTACTCGATGGGCTTTGGCTACACCTTC.

J is TRBJ1-2 and V is TRBV15; D is unresolved. CDR3 size: 15 residues. The V gene lost 0 bases and the J gene lost 7 bases, with 15 bases spanning the gap. CDR1 is LNHNV and CDR2 is YYDKDF in the germline V gene (reference sequence). CDR3 region: CATSRDYLSAGGYTF. DNA of the CDR3: TGTGCCACCAGCAGAGATTATCTATCCGCGGGTGGCTACACCTTC.

The chain has TRBV9 and TRBJ2-3, with a tentative D call TRBD2 (5 bases). V lost 5 bases and J 3 bases, leaving 10 bases between the germline ends. The CDR3 is made up of 13 amino acids. Germline CDR1 and CDR2: SGDLS and YYNGEE. The CDR3 sequence: CASRGGGTDTQYF. The CDR3 nucleotides are TGTGCCAGCAGAGGCGGCGGGACAGATACGCAGTATTTT.

The rearrangement uses TRBV28 and TRBJ1-5; weak D call: TRBD1 (5 bases). Per the germline V gene, CDR1 is MDHEN and CDR2 is SYDVKM. Trimming shortened V by 5 bases and J by 7 bases, and 18 bases separated the two germline ends. There are 15 residues in the CDR3. Here the CDR3 reads CASSIGSRVLQPQHF. The CDR3, as DNA: TGTGCCAGCAGTATTGGGTCCAGGGTTTTACAGCCCCAGCATTTT.

This clone was counted once. An end of the junction does not agree with germline; a read error may underlie this. The V call is TRBV11-2, the J call TRBJ2-3; the D gene is possibly TRBD1 (6 bases). CDR1 is SGHAT and CDR2 is FQNNGV in the germline V gene. This CDR3 is 11 amino acids long. The CDR3 reads CASSLGLGHDF. The CDR3 DNA sequence: TGTGCCAGCAGCTTAGGTCTGGGACACGATTTT.

The chain combines TRBV6-6 with TRBJ2-1, with a weak D call TRBD2 (6 bases). This CDR3 comprises 15 residues. Trimming stripped 7 bases from V and 8 bases from J, with 21 bases between. Germline CDR1 MNHNY, CDR2 SVGAGI (reference sequence). Here the CDR3 reads CASNPRRASVHEQFF. CDR3 nucleotide sequence: TGTGCCAGCAACCCCCGGAGGGCCTCGGTCCATGAGCAGTTCTTC.

The CDR3, as DNA: TGTGCCAGCAGCGTAGGCCCCGGACTAGCGGGTGAGGGGAATGAGCAGTTCTTC. It is translated as CASSVGPGLAGEGNEQFF. V and J are TRBV9 and TRBJ2-1; the match to TRBD2 covers 11 bases. The CDR3 spans 18 residues. Germline loops: CDR1 SGDLS, CDR2 YYNGEE. Trimming cost V 0 bases and J 7 bases; bases outside gene matches: 12.

The chain links TRBV7-2 to TRBJ2-7; 9 bases are a match to TRBD2. Germline lookup yields CDR1 SGHTA and CDR2 FQGNSA. The CDR3 extends over 14 amino acids. V shed 7 bases, J shed 5 bases, and the junction held 9 bases outside the gene matches. DNA of the CDR3: TGTGCCAGCAAGGTAGCGGGAGATCCCCACGAGCAGTACTTC. Translating it yields CASKVAGDPHEQYF.

This clone was detected a few times. CDR3 amino acids: CASSRAPGYEQYF. The CDR3 DNA reads TGCGCCAGCAGCCGGGCTCCGGGGTACGAGCAGTACTTC. The chain joins TRBV4-1 to TRBJ2-7; perhaps TRBD2 as D (5 bases). V lost 4 bases and J 4 bases, leaving 11 bases between the germline ends. The CDR3 length is 13 residues. The germline V gene has CDR1 MGHRA and CDR2 YSYEKL.

This sequence joins TRBV5-6 and TRBJ2-2; 12 bases are a match to TRBD2. CDR3 size: 17 residues. Trimming removed 1 base from V and 6 bases from J; junction bases left unmatched: 7. The germline V gene has CDR1 SGHDT and CDR2 YYEEEE. CDR3 protein: CASSLTSGGTVPGELFF. CDR3 sequence (DNA): TGTGCCAGCAGCTTGACTAGCGGGGGGACGGTGCCCGGGGAGCTGTTTTTT. The variable domain in full, with the rest retrieved from reference TRBV5-6 and TRBJ2-2, is DAGVTQSPTHLIKTRGQQVTLRCSPKSGHDTVSWYQQALGQGPQFIFQYYEEEERQRGNFPDRFSGHQFPNYSSELNVNALLLGDSALYLCASSLTSGGTVPGELFFGEGSRLTVL.

The J gene is TRBJ2-3, the V gene TRBV5-4; 8 bases fit TRBD2. V trimming: 9 bases; J trimming: 0 bases; junction bases outside the gene matches: 24. The germline CDR1 and CDR2 sequences are SGHNT and YYREEE (reference sequence). This CDR3 is 20 amino acids long. The CDR3 loop is CATKAAGVRLPLISTDTQYF. As DNA, the CDR3 is TGTGCCACTAAAGCAGCGGGAGTCCGCTTGCCTCTTATAAGCACAGATACGCAGTATTTT.

This sequence joins TRBV9 and TRBJ2-3, with 9 nucleotides matching TRBD2. V lost 1 base, J lost 1 base, and 13 bases stayed unmatched. The CDR3 is 19 amino acids. The germline gives CDR1 SGDLS, CDR2 YYNGEE. The CDR3 coding sequence is TGTGCCAGCAGCGTATTAGCGGGAGTTGAGGGGTTCCGCACAGATACGCAGTATTTT. It codes for CASSVLAGVEGFRTDTQYF.

The V and J genes are TRBV28 and TRBJ2-3; 8 nucleotides align to TRBD2. Germline V gene data show CDR1 as MDHEN and CDR2 as SYDVKM. CDR3 length equals 17 residues. With 5 bases clipped from V and 1 base from J, the junction kept 11 bases outside the gene matches. DNA of the CDR3: TGTGCCAGCAGTCCCCTTGGTCCGGGGGGGGGCACAGATACGCAGTATTTT. This encodes CASSPLGPGGGTDTQYF.

This clone appeared a single time. The V and J genes are TRBV7-2 and TRBJ1-6; TRBD1 is a possible D gene (6 bases). The CDR3 sequence is 13 residues long. Deletions cut 8 bases from V and 11 bases from J, with 16 bases between. CDR1 SGHTA and CDR2 FQGNSA come from the germline V gene. CDR3 residues: CASRPQTGPPLHF. The CDR3 DNA reads TGTGCCAGCCGGCCTCAAACAGGGCCACCCCTCCACTTT.

This clone showed up just a few times. The V call is TRBV18, the J call TRBJ2-7; 7 nucleotides agree with TRBD1. From germline, CDR1 is KGHSH and CDR2 LQKENI. The CDR3 loop spans 14 amino acids. Germline trimming cut 5 bases from V and 3 bases from J; bases unmatched to any gene: 7. The CDR3 sequence is CASSEQGTNYEQYF. In DNA, the CDR3 is TGTGCCAGCTCAGAACAGGGGACGAACTACGAGCAGTACTTC.

This chain links TRBV7-7 with TRBJ2-2; 7 nucleotides agree with TRBD1. The J segment lost 2 bases and the V segment lost 3 bases, leaving 3 bases of the junction unmatched. Per the germline V gene, CDR1 is SSHAT and CDR2 is FNYEAQ (reference sequence). The CDR3 spans 15 residues. This CDR3 is CASSFRQGNTGELFF. As DNA, the CDR3 is TGTGCCAGCAGCTTTAGACAGGGAAACACCGGGGAGCTGTTTTTT.

This clone was observed a handful of times. The J gene is TRBJ2-1, the V gene TRBV4-1; weak D call: TRBD1 (5 bases). The CDR3 totals 17 residues. Germline V gene lookup returns CDR1 MGHRA and CDR2 YSYEKL. With 4 bases removed from V and 2 bases from J, the gap between germline ends came to 18 bases. This CDR3 is CASSPSQAAITYNEQFF. In DNA form, the CDR3 reads TGCGCCAGCAGCCCCTCACAGGCAGCAATCACCTACAATGAGCAGTTCTTC.

This chain uses TRBV28 with TRBJ1-1, with D perhaps TRBD1 (5 bases). V was cut by 6 bases and J by 5 bases, with 16 bases left in between. The V gene's germline CDR1 is MDHEN and CDR2 SYDVKM. The CDR3 contains 14 residues. CDR3 sequence: CASSLQGVGTEAFF. DNA for the CDR3: TGTGCCAGCAGCCTACAAGGGGTGGGTACTGAAGCTTTCTTT. Looking up the rest from reference TRBV28 and TRBJ1-1 gives the full variable domain: DVKVTQSSRYLVKRTGEKVFLECVQDMDHENMFWYRQDPGLGLRLIYFSYDVKMKEKGDIPEGYSVSREKKERFSLILESASTNQTSMYLCASSLQGVGTEAFFGQGTRLTVV.

This rearrangement joins TRBV2 to TRBJ2-5; 7 positions match TRBD2. Trimming took 1 base from V and 4 from J; bases not matched to a gene: 9. The length of the CDR3 is 16 residues. Germline V gene sequence: CDR1 SNHLY, CDR2 FYNNEI. This CDR3 reads CASSEEGWGGIETQYF. Written as DNA, the CDR3 is TGTGCCAGCAGTGAAGAGGGGTGGGGGGGGATAGAGACCCAGTACTTC.

The chain uses TRBV5-1 and TRBJ2-6, with D unresolved. From germline, CDR1 is SGHRS and CDR2 YFSETQ. The CDR3 is made up of 19 amino acids. The V and J ends lost 0 bases and 0 bases respectively, with 16 bases between them. For the CDR3, the DNA is TGCGCCAGCAGCTTGGCCGTAGTTACTCGTTTCTCTGGGGCCAACGTCCTGACTTTC. Amino acid sequence: CASSLAVVTRFSGANVLTF. Full variable domain (rest looked up from reference TRBV5-1 and TRBJ2-6): KAGVTQTPRYLIKTRGQQVTLSCSPISGHRSVSWYQQTPGQGLQFLFEYFSETQRNKGNFPGRFSGRQFSNSRSEMNVSTLELGDSALYLCASSLAVVTRFSGANVLTFGAGSRLTVL.

The gene calls are TRBV5-1 and TRBJ2-7, with a weak D call TRBD2 (6 bases). Germline V gives CDR1 SGHRS, CDR2 YFSETQ. Trimming cost V 0 bases and J 1 base, with 11 bases left between them. This CDR3 is 15 amino acids long. This CDR3 is CASSLGAGRSYEQYF. The CDR3 bases are TGCGCCAGCAGCTTGGGTGCAGGGAGGTCCTACGAGCAGTACTTC.

The chain uses TRBV6-1 and TRBJ2-5, with a possible D match to TRBD1 (6 bases). The CDR3 sequence is 12 residues long. Germline V CDR1 and CDR2: MNHNS, SASEGT. Trimming left V 6 bases short and J 9 bases short, with 14 bases between. CDR3 DNA sequence: TGTGCCAGCAGGTTCCAGGGGACGGCCCAGTACTTC. Its protein is CASRFQGTAQYF.

The table lists this clone with a count of one. The chain is built from TRBV9 and TRBJ2-2; 7 bases fit TRBD1. V shed 4 bases and J 4 bases; nucleotides not matched to a gene: 4. Germline V gene sequence: CDR1 SGDLS, CDR2 YYNGEE. The CDR3 loop spans 14 amino acids. The CDR3 DNA follows: TGTGCCAGCAGCTTTCGACAGGGCACCGGGGAGCTGTTTTTT. It yields the protein CASSFRQGTGELFF.

CDR3 in DNA: TGTGCCAGCAGCCTACAGGGGAACACTGAAGCTTTCTTT. Protein sequence: CASSLQGNTEAFF. V is TRBV7-9 and J is TRBJ1-1, with D perhaps TRBD1 (6 bases). V was shortened by 5 bases and J by 1 base, with 8 bases between the two germline ends. Germline lookup yields CDR1 SEHNR and CDR2 FQNEAQ (reference sequence). This CDR3 has 13 amino acids.